Following are 17 T cell receptor beta chains from one sample sequenced in a study of breast tumors, draining lymph nodes, adjacent tissues. TCRdb re-called the multiplex PCR reads with MiXCR, one entry per CDR3 protein. The sample yields 200,000 to 250,000 distinct CDR3 sequences, under 40% seen once. Breast cancer patients provided tissue from their axillary draining lymph nodes. Material for sequencing was axillary lymph node tissue. The receptors were gathered from a female donor with breast cancer. Some clones in this sample may be carry-over from other donors' samples.

Ten or more counts support this clonotype. The rearrangement links TRBV19 to TRBJ2-7; maybe TRBD1 (6 bases). The V end was cut by 4 bases, the J end by 3 bases, with 16 bases between. Germline CDR1 LNHDA, CDR2 SQIVND (reference sequence). The length of the CDR3 is 15 residues. CDR3: CASSTGTLGHYEQYF. CDR3 coding DNA: TGTGCCAGTAGTACGGGGACACTTGGACACTACGAGCAGTACTTC.

The rearrangement joins TRBV6-6 to TRBJ2-1; possible D gene TRBD2, 5 bases. V dropped 1 base and J dropped 1 base, with 8 bases sitting between them. The V gene's germline CDR1 is MNHNY and CDR2 SVGAGI (reference sequence). There are 15 residues in the CDR3. The CDR3 reads CASSYLGSSYNEQFF. In DNA form, the CDR3 reads TGTGCCAGCAGTTACTTAGGGAGTTCCTACAATGAGCAGTTCTTC.

The rearrangement joins TRBV9 to TRBJ1-5; TRBD1 aligns across 9 bases. The germline gives CDR1 SGDLS, CDR2 YYNGEE. CDR3 length: 22 residues. V dropped 2 bases and J dropped 2; count of bases not matched to a gene: 23. As DNA, the CDR3 is TGTGCCAGCAGCGTCACCCCCCACACCGGGACAGGGTCGTTTTTGGGCAATCAGCCCCAGCATTTT. Translation gives CASSVTPHTGTGSFLGNQPQHF.

This clonotype has a count of ten or more. V usage is TRBV10-3 and J usage is TRBJ1-2, with D perhaps TRBD1 (6 bases). CDR1 is ENHRY, CDR2 SYGVKD, per germline. This CDR3 has 15 amino acids. Trimming pared 2 bases from V and 0 bases from J, leaving 10 bases between. The CDR3 protein is CAISEDRPANYGYTF. For the CDR3, the DNA is TGTGCCATCAGTGAGGACAGGCCTGCTAACTATGGCTACACCTTC.

This clonotype was seen a handful of times. It may be a read error: a sequence one base away is much more abundant. The V and J genes are TRBV7-2 and TRBJ2-5, with 10 bases that match TRBD1. This CDR3 is 15 amino acids long. Per germline, CDR1 SGHTA and CDR2 FQGNSA. The CDR3 DNA sequence: TGTGCCAGCAGCTTCACCGGGACAGGGGTTGAGACCCAGCACTTC. As protein: CASSFTGTGVETQHF.

This clonotype was counted ten times or more. This rearrangement joins TRBV7-9 to TRBJ1-6; D possibly corresponds to TRBD1 (5 bases). Germline V gene sequence: CDR1 SEHNR, CDR2 FQNEAQ (reference sequence). V shed 4 bases and J shed 7 bases, with 17 bases lying between them. The CDR3 is made up of 16 amino acids. CDR3 residues: CASSSSGAGNNSPLHF. DNA for the CDR3: TGTGCCAGCAGCTCAAGCGGGGCAGGGAACAATTCACCCCTCCACTTT.

The genes are TRBV6-6 and TRBJ2-2; TRBD1 aligns across 7 bases. The germline V gene has CDR1 MNHNY and CDR2 SVGAGI (reference sequence). The CDR3 is made up of 18 amino acids. After removal of 0 bases from V and 6 bases from J, the junction contained 13 bases not matched to a gene. CDR3 residues: CASSYSHFGRGSAGELFF. DNA for the CDR3: TGTGCCAGCAGTTACTCACATTTTGGCAGGGGGAGTGCCGGGGAGCTGTTTTTT.

The chain combines TRBV28 with TRBJ1-2; TRBD1 is a possible D gene (5 bases). This CDR3 contains 14 residues. Looked up from germline, CDR1 is MDHEN and CDR2 is SYDVKM. V was trimmed by 6 bases and J by 5 bases, leaving 16 bases between them. DNA of the CDR3: TGTGCCAGCAGCCCTCCCAGGGTTGGGTATGGCTACACCTTC. Translated, it gives CASSPPRVGYGYTF.

This clonotype was seen at least ten times. The rearrangement links TRBV10-3 to TRBJ2-7; 8 nucleotides match TRBD1. CDR1 ENHRY and CDR2 SYGVKD come from the germline V gene. The J segment lost 0 bases and the V segment lost 6 bases, leaving 7 bases of the junction unmatched. This CDR3 is 15 amino acids long. The CDR3 DNA follows: TGTGCCATCAGGACAGGGACAGGACACTCCTACGAGCAGTACTTC. It codes for CAIRTGTGHSYEQYF.

This clonotype was seen ten or more times. The V gene is TRBV7-3, the J gene TRBJ2-5, with no clear D. Germline CDR1 reads SGHTA; CDR2 reads FQGTGA. This CDR3 has 15 residues. V was shortened by 2 bases and J by 5 bases, with 15 bases between the two germline ends. CDR3 sequence: CASSLFETPRETQYF. The DNA for the CDR3 is TGTGCCAGCAGCTTATTTGAGACGCCACGGGAGACCCAGTACTTC.

This clonotype was seen only a few times. The genes are TRBV6-1 and TRBJ2-5; D uncertain. Germline lookup yields CDR1 MNHNS and CDR2 SASEGT. V lost 4 bases and J 5 bases, leaving 11 bases between the germline ends. The CDR3 sequence is 13 residues long. CDR3: CASSATPIETQYF. The CDR3 nucleotides read TGTGCCAGCAGTGCAACTCCAATCGAGACCCAGTACTTC.

At least ten counts were recorded for this clonotype. The rearrangement joins TRBV11-2 to TRBJ2-2; D call uncertain. The CDR3 sequence is 14 residues long. Trimming took 5 bases from V and 8 from J, leaving 15 bases between them. Germline assignment: CDR1 SGHAT and CDR2 FQNNGV. CDR3 in amino acids: CASSPDPAGGELFF. The CDR3 nucleotides are TGTGCCAGCAGCCCCGACCCAGCCGGGGGGGAGCTGTTTTTT.

This clonotype came up many times. V and J are TRBV5-1 and TRBJ2-1; D call uncertain. Trimming took off 4 bases at V and 7 bases at J, with 15 bases between the two ends. The length of the CDR3 is 14 residues. The germline V gene encodes CDR1 SGHRS and CDR2 YFSETQ. CDR3 residues: CASSQSLIRNEQFF. The CDR3 DNA follows: TGCGCCAGCAGCCAGAGTTTGATCAGAAATGAGCAGTTCTTC.

The chain is built from TRBV20-1 and TRBJ1-5; 9 nucleotides match TRBD1. Germline values: CDR1 DFQATT, CDR2 SNEGSKA (reference sequence). The CDR3 runs to 14 residues. CDR3 protein: CRGTGNRVYQPQHF. The CDR3 DNA reads as TGCAGGGGGACAGGGAACAGGGTGTATCAGCCCCAGCATTTT.

On this clonotype itself: One end of the junction varies from germline; a read error may be responsible. The rearrangement uses TRBV7-2 and TRBJ1-3, with a possible D match to TRBD1 (5 bases). CDR1 SGHTA and CDR2 FQGNSA come from the germline V gene. CDR3 length: 11 amino acids. The CDR3 DNA reads as TGTGCCAGCAGCTTACGGGGACCGGTGCAATTT. Protein product: CASSLRGPVQF.

This clonotype was picked up a small number of times. A much larger clone is a single base away; this may be a read error. The chain couples TRBV9 to TRBJ2-1; D uncertain. CDR3 size: 17 residues. Germline assignment: CDR1 SGDLS and CDR2 YYNGEE. The DNA of the CDR3 is TGTGCCAGCAGCGTAGCGGGTAATCCCCACTCCTACACTGAGCAGTTCTTC. Translated: CASSVAGNPHSYTEQFF.

This clonotype has at least ten counts. This chain joins TRBV25-1 and TRBJ2-3; the D is unclear. Trimming took 4 bases from V and 5 from J, leaving 10 bases between them. The CDR3 length is 13 residues. Germline-derived CDR1 and CDR2 are MGHDK and SYGVNS. The CDR3 DNA is TGTGCCAGCAGTGTTAGGAGTGGAGATACGCAGTATTTT. Its translation: CASSVRSGDTQYF.